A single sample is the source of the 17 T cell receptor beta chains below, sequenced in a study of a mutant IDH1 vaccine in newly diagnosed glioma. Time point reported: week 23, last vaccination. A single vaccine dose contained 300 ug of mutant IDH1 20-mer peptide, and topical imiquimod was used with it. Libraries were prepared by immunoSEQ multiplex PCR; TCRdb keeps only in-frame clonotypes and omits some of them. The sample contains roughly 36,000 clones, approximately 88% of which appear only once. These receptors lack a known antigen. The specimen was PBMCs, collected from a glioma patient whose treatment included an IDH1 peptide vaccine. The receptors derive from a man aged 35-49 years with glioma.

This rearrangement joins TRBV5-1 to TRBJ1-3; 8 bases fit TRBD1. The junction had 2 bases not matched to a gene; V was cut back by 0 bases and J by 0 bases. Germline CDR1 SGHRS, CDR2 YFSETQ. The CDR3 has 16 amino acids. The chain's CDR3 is CASSLGQGFSGNTIYF. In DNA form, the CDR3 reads TGCGCCAGCAGCTTGGGACAGGGGTTCTCTGGAAACACCATATATTTT.

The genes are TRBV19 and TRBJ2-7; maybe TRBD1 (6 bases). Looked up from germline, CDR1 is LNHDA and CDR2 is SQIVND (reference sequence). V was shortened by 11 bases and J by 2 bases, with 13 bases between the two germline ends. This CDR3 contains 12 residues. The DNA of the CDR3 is TGTGCCGGTTCACAGGGCCCCTACGAGCAGTACTTC. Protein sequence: CAGSQGPYEQYF.

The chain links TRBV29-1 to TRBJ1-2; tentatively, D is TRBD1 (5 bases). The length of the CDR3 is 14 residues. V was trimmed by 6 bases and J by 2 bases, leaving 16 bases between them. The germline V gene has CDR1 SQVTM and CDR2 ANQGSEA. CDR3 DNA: TGCAGCGTCCAAATTGGGGGATCAAACTATGGCTACACCTTC. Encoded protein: CSVQIGGSNYGYTF. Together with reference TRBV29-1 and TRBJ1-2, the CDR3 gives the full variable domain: SAVISQKPSRDICQRGTSLTIQCQVDSQVTMMFWYRQQPGQSLTLIATANQGSEATYESGFVIDKFPISRPNLTFSTLTVSNMSPEDSSIYLCSVQIGGSNYGYTFGSGTRLTVV.

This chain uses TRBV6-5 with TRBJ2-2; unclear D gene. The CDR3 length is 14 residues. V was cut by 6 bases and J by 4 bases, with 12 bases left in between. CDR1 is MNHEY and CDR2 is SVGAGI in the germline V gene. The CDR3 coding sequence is TGTGCCAGCAGAATTTTTAGGGTCACCGGGGAGCTGTTTTTT. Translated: CASRIFRVTGELFF.

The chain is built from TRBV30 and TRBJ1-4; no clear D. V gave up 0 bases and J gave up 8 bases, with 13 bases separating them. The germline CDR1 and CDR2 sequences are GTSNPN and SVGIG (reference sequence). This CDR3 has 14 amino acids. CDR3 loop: CAWSVPRIEEKLFF. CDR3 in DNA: TGTGCCTGGAGTGTACCCAGGATAGAGGAAAAACTGTTTTTT.

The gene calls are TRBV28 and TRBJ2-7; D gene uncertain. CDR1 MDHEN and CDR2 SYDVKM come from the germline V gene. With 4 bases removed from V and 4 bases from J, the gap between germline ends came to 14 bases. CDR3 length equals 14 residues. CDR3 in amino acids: CASSSSLNRYEQYF. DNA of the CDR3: TGTGCCAGCAGTTCTTCCCTCAATAGATACGAGCAGTACTTC.

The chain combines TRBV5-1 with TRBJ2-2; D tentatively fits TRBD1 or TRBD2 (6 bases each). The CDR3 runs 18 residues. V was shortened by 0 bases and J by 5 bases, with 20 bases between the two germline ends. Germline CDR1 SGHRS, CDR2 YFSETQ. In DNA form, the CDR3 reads TGCGCCAGCAGCTTGGTGGGGGCTAGAGGCGGGACTACCGGGGAGCTGTTTTTT. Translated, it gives CASSLVGARGGTTGELFF.

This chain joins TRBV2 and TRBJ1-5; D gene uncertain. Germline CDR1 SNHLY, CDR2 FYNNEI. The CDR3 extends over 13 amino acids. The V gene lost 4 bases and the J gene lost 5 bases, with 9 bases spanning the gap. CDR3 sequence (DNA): TGTGCCAGCAGTGCCGGCCTTTATCAGCCCCAGCATTTT. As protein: CASSAGLYQPQHF. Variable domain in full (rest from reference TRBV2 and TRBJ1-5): EPEVTQTPSHQVTQMGQEVILRCVPISNHLYFYWYRQILGQKVEFLVSFYNNEISEKSEIFDDQFSVERPDGSNFTLKIRSTKLEDSAMYFCASSAGLYQPQHFGDGTRLSIL.

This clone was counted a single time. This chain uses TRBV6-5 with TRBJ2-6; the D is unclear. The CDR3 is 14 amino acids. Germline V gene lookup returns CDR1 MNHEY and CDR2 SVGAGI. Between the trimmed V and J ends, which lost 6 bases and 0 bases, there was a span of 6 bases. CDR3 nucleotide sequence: TGTGCCAGCAGGGGGTACTCTGGGGCCAACGTCCTGACTTTC. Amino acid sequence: CASRGYSGANVLTF.

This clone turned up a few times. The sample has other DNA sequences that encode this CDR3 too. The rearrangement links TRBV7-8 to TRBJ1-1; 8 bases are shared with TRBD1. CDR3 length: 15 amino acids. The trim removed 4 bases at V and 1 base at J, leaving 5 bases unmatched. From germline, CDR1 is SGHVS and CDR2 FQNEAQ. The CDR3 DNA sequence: TGTGCCAGCAGCTCGCGACAGGGGTGGAACACTGAAGCTTTCTTT. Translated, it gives CASSSRQGWNTEAFF.

The CDR3 spells CATSRADTGTGRGGELFF. CDR3 in DNA: TGTGCCACCAGCAGAGCGGATACGGGGACAGGGCGTGGCGGGGAGCTGTTTTTT. The chain joins TRBV15 to TRBJ2-2; the match to TRBD1 covers 9 bases. Germline V gene sequence: CDR1 LNHNV, CDR2 YYDKDF (reference sequence). This CDR3 contains 18 residues. J lost 7 bases, V lost 1 base, and 13 bases had no gene match. Variable domain in full (rest from reference TRBV15 and TRBJ2-2): DAMVIQNPRYQVTQFGKPVTLSCSQTLNHNVMYWYQQKSSQAPKLLFHYYDKDFNNEADTPDNFQSRRPNTSFCFLDIRSPGLGDTAMYLCATSRADTGTGRGGELFFGEGSRLTVL.

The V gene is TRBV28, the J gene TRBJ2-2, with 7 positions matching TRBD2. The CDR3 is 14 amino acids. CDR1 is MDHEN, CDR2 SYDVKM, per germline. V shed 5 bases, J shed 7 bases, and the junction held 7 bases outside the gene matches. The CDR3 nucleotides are TGTGCCAGCAGTCCCGCGGGAGATGTCGGGGAGCTGTTTTTT. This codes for CASSPAGDVGELFF.

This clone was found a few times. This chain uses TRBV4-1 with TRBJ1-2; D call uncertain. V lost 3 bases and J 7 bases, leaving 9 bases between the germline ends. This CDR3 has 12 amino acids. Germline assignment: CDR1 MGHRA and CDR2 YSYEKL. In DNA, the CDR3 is TGCGCCAGCAGCCACATGGAGGGTGGCTACACCTTC. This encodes CASSHMEGGYTF.

The CDR3, as DNA: TGTGCCAGCAGCTTAGTGTTTAAGGACAGGGCTCGCACAGATACGCAGTATTTT. Translated, it gives CASSLVFKDRARTDTQYF. The V call is TRBV7-9, the J call TRBJ2-3, with 8 bases identical to TRBD1. The CDR3 runs to 18 residues. Germline CDR1 and CDR2: SEHNR and FQNEAQ (reference sequence). V lost 1 base and J lost 1; bases outside the gene matches: 10.

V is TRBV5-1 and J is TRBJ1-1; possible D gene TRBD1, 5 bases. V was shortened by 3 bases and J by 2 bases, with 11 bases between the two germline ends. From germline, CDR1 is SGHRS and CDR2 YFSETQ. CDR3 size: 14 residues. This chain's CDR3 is CASSSLQGNTEAFF. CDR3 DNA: TGCGCCAGCAGCTCCTTGCAGGGCAACACTGAAGCTTTCTTT. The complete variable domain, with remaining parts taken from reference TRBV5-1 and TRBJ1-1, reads KAGVTQTPRYLIKTRGQQVTLSCSPISGHRSVSWYQQTPGQGLQFLFEYFSETQRNKGNFPGRFSGRQFSNSRSEMNVSTLELGDSALYLCASSSLQGNTEAFFGQGTRLTVV.

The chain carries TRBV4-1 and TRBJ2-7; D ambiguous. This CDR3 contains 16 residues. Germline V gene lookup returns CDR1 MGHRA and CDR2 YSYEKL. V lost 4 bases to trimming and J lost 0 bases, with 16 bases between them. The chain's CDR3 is CASSRGHGEDSYEQYF. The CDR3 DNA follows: TGCGCCAGCAGCCGAGGCCATGGGGAAGACTCCTACGAGCAGTACTTC.

The CDR3 reads CASSLATGSSREQYF. The CDR3, as DNA: TGCGCCAGCAGCTTGGCGACAGGGTCATCGAGGGAGCAGTACTTC. The chain links TRBV5-1 to TRBJ2-7; 7 bases fit TRBD1. CDR3 length: 15 residues. The V and J ends lost 0 bases and 7 bases, in that order; junction bases with no gene match: 10. Germline loops: CDR1 SGHRS, CDR2 YFSETQ.